This T cell receptor beta chain was sequenced during a study of shared T cell receptors in the human thymus. The germline gives CDR1 LGHNT, CDR2 FRNRAP. V shed 2 bases, J shed 6 bases, and the junction held 7 bases outside the gene matches. This CDR3 spans 15 amino acids. Some clones are missing from TCRdb's copy, which holds only in-frame ones; the method was immunoSEQ multiplex PCR. This sample has about 660,000 clones, with roughly 86% found just once. These data were likewise used in another study, on human thymus T cells.

J is TRBJ1-1 and V is TRBV12-5; the match to TRBD1 covers 9 bases. Material for sequencing was thymocytes. This sequence was found in a boy under three years old with a congenital heart defect. CDR3 sequence reads: CASGLIGTGKAEAFF. The CDR3 bases are TGTGCTAGTGGTTTGATCGGGACAGGGAAGGCTGAAGCTTTCTTT. The full variable domain, with the rest looked up from reference TRBV12-5 and TRBJ1-1, is DARVTQTPRHKVTEMGQEVTMRCQPILGHNTVFWYRQTMMQGLELLAYFRNRAPLDDSGMPKDRFSAEMPDATLATLKIQPSEPRDSAVYFCASGLIGTGKAEAFFGQGTRLTVV.